The 28 T cell receptor beta chains presented below share a single source sample, sequenced in a study of CD8 T cells in ankylosing spondylitis. TCRdb analysed the 5' RACE reads with MiXCR anew, one entry per CDR3 protein. The table has 150,000 to 200,000 distinct CDR3 sequences, 15% to 20% seen once; the top ten hold approximately 4%. Sample: blood, either unsorted or a sorted T cell fraction (not recorded which). The receptor set was obtained from a male donor under 30 with ankylosing spondylitis or in good health (not recorded which).

The table lists this clonotype with a few counts. CDR3 in amino acids: CASMAGGTDTQYF. The DNA for the CDR3 is TGTGCCAGCATGGCGGGAGGGACAGATACGCAGTATTTT. The V gene is TRBV6-5, the J gene TRBJ2-3; 9 nucleotides agree with TRBD2. Germline V CDR1 and CDR2: MNHEY, SVGAGI. V was pared by 7 bases and J by 3 bases, with 2 bases of the junction left unmatched. This CDR3 has 13 residues.

This chain links TRBV15 with TRBJ2-1; 8 nucleotides agree with TRBD2. Germline loops: CDR1 LNHNV, CDR2 YYDKDF (reference sequence). Trimming at V came to 5 bases and at J to 6 bases, leaving 12 bases not matched to a gene. CDR3 length: 16 residues. The CDR3 loop reads CATSSGLGSLGNEQFF. CDR3 nucleotides: TGTGCCACCAGCTCGGGACTAGGTTCCCTAGGCAATGAGCAGTTCTTC.

In this sample, this clonotype turned up many times. The J gene is TRBJ1-1, the V gene TRBV20-1; 7 nucleotides match TRBD1. This CDR3 region has 14 residues. The germline V gene has CDR1 DFQATT and CDR2 SNEGSKA (reference sequence). V gave up 1 base and J gave up 6 bases; unmatched junction bases: 8. The CDR3 region has the DNA TGCAGTGCTAGAGCCGACAGGGATTCCGCTGAAGCTTTCTTT. This sequence encodes CSARADRDSAEAFF.

This clonotype was counted between two and nine times. This chain joins TRBV7-2 and TRBJ2-5; 11 nucleotides match TRBD2. Germline assignment: CDR1 SGHTA and CDR2 FQGNSA. This CDR3 region has 14 residues. V lost 8 bases, J lost 2 bases, and 4 bases stayed unmatched. In DNA form, the CDR3 reads TGTGCCAGCGAGCTAGCGGGAGGACAAGAGACCCAGTACTTC. It encodes CASELAGGQETQYF. Filled out from reference TRBV7-2 and TRBJ2-5, the complete variable domain reads GAGVSQSPSNKVTEKGKDVELRCDPISGHTALYWYRQSLGQGLEFLIYFQGNSAPDKSGLPSDRFSAERTGGSVSTLTIQRTQQEDSAVYLCASELAGGQETQYFGPGTRLLVL.

This clonotype has at least ten counts. The J gene is TRBJ2-7, the V gene TRBV5-6, with TRBD2 identical over 9 bases. J gave up 3 bases and V 4 bases, and 17 bases lay outside the gene matches. CDR1 and CDR2 (germline): SGHDT, YYEEEE. The CDR3 runs to 18 residues. CDR3 loop: CASSDAGGPLVEHYEQYF. The CDR3 DNA reads as TGTGCCAGCAGCGACGCGGGGGGGCCCTTAGTTGAGCACTACGAGCAGTACTTC.

In this sample, this clonotype turned up many times. The rearrangement links TRBV28 to TRBJ2-4; 9 bases agree with TRBD2. This CDR3 is 18 amino acids long. Trimming took 8 bases from V and 3 from J; bases not matched to a gene: 17. CDR1 is MDHEN, CDR2 SYDVKM, per germline. The CDR3 here is CASRPGLAPTRGKNIQYF. The CDR3 DNA sequence: TGTGCCAGCCGACCGGGACTAGCTCCGACCCGCGGCAAAAACATTCAGTACTTC.

This clonotype was recorded at least ten times. This rearrangement joins TRBV6-5 to TRBJ2-5; D unresolved. CDR3 length: 12 amino acids. Germline V gene lookup returns CDR1 MNHEY and CDR2 SVGAGI. Trimming pared 9 bases from V and 0 bases from J, leaving 8 bases between. The CDR3 DNA follows: TGTGCCAGTCAGTTGGACCAAGAGACCCAGTACTTC. It codes for CASQLDQETQYF.

This clonotype was recorded many times. The V gene is TRBV28, the J gene TRBJ2-3; 7 bases align to TRBD2. The J segment lost 0 bases and the V segment lost 8 bases, leaving 8 bases of the junction unmatched. The germline V gene encodes CDR1 MDHEN and CDR2 SYDVKM. The CDR3 extends over 15 amino acids. The CDR3 sequence is CASVSAGVSTDTQYF. The DNA for the CDR3 is TGTGCCAGCGTAAGCGCGGGAGTGAGCACAGATACGCAGTATTTT.

J is TRBJ2-5 and V is TRBV4-1; the match to TRBD2 covers 9 bases. This CDR3 has 13 amino acids. V shed 9 bases, J shed 4 bases, and the junction held 6 bases outside the gene matches. CDR1 is MGHRA, CDR2 YSYEKL, per germline. The CDR3 reads CASTEAGGETQYF. Written as DNA, the CDR3 is TGCGCCAGTACCGAAGCGGGAGGAGAGACCCAGTACTTC.

This clonotype has a count of ten or more. This chain uses TRBV4-2 with TRBJ2-2; D is uncertain. V lost 0 bases to trimming and J lost 6 bases, with 8 bases between them. The CDR3 is 14 amino acids. Germline V gene data show CDR1 as LGHNA and CDR2 as YNFKEQ. The CDR3 coding sequence is TGTGCCAGCAGCCAAGATAGGAAGCCCGGGGAGCTGTTTTTT. Translating gives CASSQDRKPGELFF.

This clonotype was counted between two and nine times. The chain is built from TRBV20-1 and TRBJ1-1; D is undetermined. The CDR3 covers 12 residues. CDR1 and CDR2 from the germline V gene are DFQATT and SNEGSKA (reference sequence). Trimming took 6 bases from V and 4 from J, leaving 12 bases between them. In nucleotides, the CDR3 is TGCAGTGCCCGGCGGAGGAGCACTGAAGCTTTCTTT. It encodes CSARRRSTEAFF.

The CDR3 sequence is CASSYWGATVYTF. The CDR3 coding sequence is TGTGCCAGCAGTTATTGGGGGGCGACTGTCTACACCTTC. The rearrangement joins TRBV12-3 or TRBV12-4 to TRBJ1-2; possibly TRBD1 for D (6 bases). This CDR3 comprises 13 residues. Trimming shortened V by 4 bases and J by 10 bases, and 16 bases separated the two germline ends.

The sample holds many counts of this clonotype. The rearrangement links TRBV27 to TRBJ2-2; D is ambiguous. The ends were cut back, 7 bases at V and 1 base at J, with 7 bases in the middle. CDR3 length: 13 residues. The germline V gene has CDR1 MNHEY and CDR2 SMNVEV (reference sequence). The CDR3 DNA reads as TGTGCCAGCACACGACAGAACACCGGGGAGCTGTTTTTT. Translated: CASTRQNTGELFF.

The count of this clonotype is one. The chain joins TRBV11-1 to TRBJ2-1, with 9 nucleotides matching TRBD1. The CDR3 is 14 amino acids. Germline V gene lookup returns CDR1 SGHAT and CDR2 FQDESV (reference sequence). J lost 6 bases, V lost 5 bases, and 5 bases had no gene match. For the CDR3, the DNA is TGTGCCAGCAGCCGACAGGGGGGACGCAATGAGCAGTTCTTC. Translated, it gives CASSRQGGRNEQFF.

The chain carries TRBV6-1 and TRBJ2-2; D gene uncertain. Germline CDR1 and CDR2: MNHNS and SASEGT. Trimming cost V 2 bases and J 6 bases, with 7 bases left between them. This CDR3 has 13 amino acids. The CDR3 here is CASSEIGSGELFF. DNA for the CDR3: TGTGCCAGCAGTGAAATAGGTTCCGGGGAGCTGTTTTTT.

This clonotype was detected many times. The chain joins TRBV6-2 or TRBV6-3 to TRBJ1-6; 8 bases are shared with TRBD1. Losses at the gene ends were 8 bases for V and 3 bases for J; bases not matched to a gene: 9. Germline V gene lookup returns CDR1 MNHEY and CDR2 SVGEGT. The CDR3 consists of 16 residues. The CDR3 nucleotides read TGTGCCAGCTCAACCAGGGGGCGCTACTATAATTCACCCCTCCACTTT. Protein sequence: CASSTRGRYYNSPLHF.

The sample holds many counts of this clonotype. The J gene is TRBJ2-3, the V gene TRBV27, with a tentative D call TRBD2 (5 bases). Looked up from germline, CDR1 is MNHEY and CDR2 is SMNVEV (reference sequence). The CDR3 length is 16 residues. Trimming took off 3 bases at V and 2 bases at J, with 15 bases between the two ends. The CDR3 sequence is CASSLSSVASTDTQYF. The CDR3 coding sequence is TGTGCCAGCAGTTTGAGTAGCGTAGCCTCCACAGATACGCAGTATTTT.

The genes are TRBV5-1 and TRBJ2-1, with 9 bases aligning to TRBD2. Trimming removed 1 base from V and 0 bases from J; junction bases left unmatched: 8. Per the germline V gene, CDR1 is SGHRS and CDR2 is YFSETQ. The CDR3 is made up of 18 amino acids. The CDR3 DNA reads as TGCGCCAGCAGCTTGACGCTAGCGGGACATCACTCCTACAATGAGCAGTTCTTC. Translating it yields CASSLTLAGHHSYNEQFF.

The V call is TRBV19, the J call TRBJ2-1, with no clear D. The CDR3 runs to 13 residues. V was shortened by 4 bases and J by 3 bases, with 7 bases between the two germline ends. The germline CDR1 and CDR2 sequences are LNHDA and SQIVND (reference sequence). This CDR3 is CASSRVGYNEQFF. The CDR3 DNA reads TGTGCCAGTAGTAGGGTGGGCTACAATGAGCAGTTCTTC.

This chain links TRBV20-1 with TRBJ2-1, with 7 bases matching TRBD1. This CDR3 comprises 13 residues. The germline CDR1 and CDR2 sequences are DFQATT and SNEGSKA (reference sequence). Trimming took 5 bases from V and 2 from J; bases not matched to a gene: 3. CDR3 protein: CSAPGQPYNEQFF. The CDR3 nucleotides read TGCAGTGCTCCGGGACAGCCCTACAATGAGCAGTTCTTC.

On this clonotype itself: The junction departs from the called germline gene at one end, perhaps through a read error. This chain connects TRBV12-3 or TRBV12-4 to TRBJ1-5; no clear D gene. CDR3 length equals 13 residues. CDR3 protein: CATSPGRLQPQHF. In nucleotides, the CDR3 is TGTGCCACCAGTCCCGGACGCCTTCAGCCCCAGCATTTT.

CDR3 region: CAISAWTGGGSGPFF. Here the CDR3 DNA reads TGTGCCATCTCAGCCTGGACGGGGGGCGGGAGTGGTCCGTTCTTC. This sequence joins TRBV12-3 or TRBV12-4 and TRBJ2-1; tentative D call: TRBD2 (7 bases). The CDR3 has 15 amino acids. V was shortened by 10 bases and J by 15 bases, with 31 bases between the two germline ends.

This clonotype turned up a few times. The genes are TRBV12-3 or TRBV12-4 and TRBJ2-1, with 11 bases matching TRBD1. V was clipped by 11 bases and J by 2 bases; unmatched bases: 8. The CDR3 contains 15 residues. CDR3 bases: TGTGCCCTAGCTTTGGGACAGGGGGCCTACAATGAGCAGTTCTTC. Translation gives CALALGQGAYNEQFF.

The rearrangement uses TRBV29-1 and TRBJ2-7; D uncertain. The CDR3 has 11 amino acids. Trimming left V 0 bases short and J 5 bases short, with 5 bases between. Germline CDR1 is SQVTM and CDR2 is ANQGSEA. The CDR3 DNA is TGCAGCGTTGAAGAAGTCCACGAGCAGTACGTC. Protein sequence: CSVEEVHEQYV.

This clonotype occurred many times. The V call is TRBV11-2, the J call TRBJ2-1; the match to TRBD2 covers 7 bases. CDR1 SGHAT and CDR2 FQNNGV come from the germline V gene. CDR3 size: 13 residues. With 1 base clipped from V and 7 bases from J, the junction kept 1 base outside the gene matches. CDR3 DNA: TGTGCCAGCAGCTTAGGGACTAGAAATGAGCAGTTCTTC. Its protein is CASSLGTRNEQFF.

This clonotype showed up many times. This sequence joins TRBV12-5 and TRBJ2-3; 11 bases map to TRBD1. The germline CDR1 and CDR2 sequences are LGHNT and FRNRAP. J was trimmed by 5 bases and V by 7 bases; bases with no gene match: 5. The CDR3 runs 14 residues. The CDR3 DNA is TGTGCTAGTGTCAGGACAGGGGGCGTAGATACGCAGTATTTT. Translating gives CASVRTGGVDTQYF.

This chain connects TRBV7-3 to TRBJ2-2; no clear D gene. V shed 2 bases and J shed 6 bases, with 7 bases lying between them. The CDR3 length is 13 residues. Germline V gives CDR1 SGHTA, CDR2 FQGTGA. The chain's CDR3 is CASSLGLAGELFF. As DNA, the CDR3 is TGTGCCAGCAGCTTAGGTTTGGCCGGGGAGCTGTTTTTT.

This clonotype was counted at least ten times. The J gene is TRBJ2-3, the V gene TRBV7-3; maybe TRBD2 (6 bases). The germline V and J ends were trimmed by 2 bases and 0 bases, with 9 bases remaining between them. This CDR3 has 15 amino acids. Germline assignment: CDR1 SGHTA and CDR2 FQGTGA. In nucleotides, the CDR3 is TGTGCCAGCAGCTTAGTAGCGGTTAGCACAGATACGCAGTATTTT. It translates to CASSLVAVSTDTQYF.